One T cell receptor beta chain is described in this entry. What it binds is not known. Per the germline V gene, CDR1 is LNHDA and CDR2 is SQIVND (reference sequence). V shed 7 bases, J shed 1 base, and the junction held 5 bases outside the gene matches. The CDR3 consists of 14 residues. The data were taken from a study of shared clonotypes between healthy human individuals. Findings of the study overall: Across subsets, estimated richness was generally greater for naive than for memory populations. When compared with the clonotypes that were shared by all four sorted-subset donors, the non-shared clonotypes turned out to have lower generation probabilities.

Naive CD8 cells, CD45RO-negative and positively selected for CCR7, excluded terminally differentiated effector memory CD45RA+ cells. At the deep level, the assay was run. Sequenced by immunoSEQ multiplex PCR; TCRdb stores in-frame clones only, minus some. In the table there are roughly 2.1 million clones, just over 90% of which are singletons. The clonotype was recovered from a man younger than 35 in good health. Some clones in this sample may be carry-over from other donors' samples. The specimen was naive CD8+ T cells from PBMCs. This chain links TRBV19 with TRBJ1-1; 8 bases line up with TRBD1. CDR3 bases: TGTGCCAGTACCGACAGGGGATCGAACACTGAAGCTTTCTTT. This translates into CASTDRGSNTEAFF.